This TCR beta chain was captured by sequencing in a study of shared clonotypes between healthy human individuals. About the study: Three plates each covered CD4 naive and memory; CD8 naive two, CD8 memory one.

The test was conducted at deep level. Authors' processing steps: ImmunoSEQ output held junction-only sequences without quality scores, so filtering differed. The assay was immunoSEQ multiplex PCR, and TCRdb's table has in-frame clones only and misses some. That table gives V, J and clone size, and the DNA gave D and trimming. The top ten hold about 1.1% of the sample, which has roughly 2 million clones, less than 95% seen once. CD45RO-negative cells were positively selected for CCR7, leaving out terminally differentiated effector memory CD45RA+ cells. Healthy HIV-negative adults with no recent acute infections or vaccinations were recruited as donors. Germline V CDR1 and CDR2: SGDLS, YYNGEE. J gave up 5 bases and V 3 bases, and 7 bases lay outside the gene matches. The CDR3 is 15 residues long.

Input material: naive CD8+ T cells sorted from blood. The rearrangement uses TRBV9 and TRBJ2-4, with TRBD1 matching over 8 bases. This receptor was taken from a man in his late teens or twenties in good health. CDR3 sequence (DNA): TGTGCCAGCAGCGCCTCGGGCAGGGGGCAAAACATTCAGTACTTC. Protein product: CASSASGRGQNIQYF.